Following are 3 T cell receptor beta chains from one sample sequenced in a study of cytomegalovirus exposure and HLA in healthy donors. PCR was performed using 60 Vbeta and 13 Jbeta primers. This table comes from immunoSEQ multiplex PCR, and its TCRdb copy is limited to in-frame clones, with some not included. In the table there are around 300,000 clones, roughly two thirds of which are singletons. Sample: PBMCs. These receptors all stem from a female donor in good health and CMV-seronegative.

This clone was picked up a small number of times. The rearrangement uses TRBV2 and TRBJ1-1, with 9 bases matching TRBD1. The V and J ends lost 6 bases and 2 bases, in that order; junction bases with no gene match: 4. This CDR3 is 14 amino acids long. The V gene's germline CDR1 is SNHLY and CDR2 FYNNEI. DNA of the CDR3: TGTGCCAGCAGGGGGGACAGGGATAACACTGAAGCTTTCTTT. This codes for CASRGDRDNTEAFF.

CDR3 loop: CASSVFLLDSSYEQYF. In DNA, the CDR3 is TGTGCCAGCAGTGTTTTCTTATTGGACAGCTCCTACGAGCAGTACTTC. The chain recombines TRBV6-1 with TRBJ2-5; tentatively, D is TRBD1 (6 bases). Matching the DNA end better, TRBJ2-7 makes the J call doubtful. This CDR3 is built from 16 residues. Per the germline V gene, CDR1 is MNHNS and CDR2 is SASEGT.

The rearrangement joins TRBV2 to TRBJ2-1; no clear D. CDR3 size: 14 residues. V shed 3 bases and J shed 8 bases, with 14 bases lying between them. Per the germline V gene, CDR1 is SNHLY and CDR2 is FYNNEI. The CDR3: CASSEPILVYEQFF. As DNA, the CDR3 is TGTGCCAGCAGTGAGCCAATCCTAGTCTATGAGCAGTTCTTC.